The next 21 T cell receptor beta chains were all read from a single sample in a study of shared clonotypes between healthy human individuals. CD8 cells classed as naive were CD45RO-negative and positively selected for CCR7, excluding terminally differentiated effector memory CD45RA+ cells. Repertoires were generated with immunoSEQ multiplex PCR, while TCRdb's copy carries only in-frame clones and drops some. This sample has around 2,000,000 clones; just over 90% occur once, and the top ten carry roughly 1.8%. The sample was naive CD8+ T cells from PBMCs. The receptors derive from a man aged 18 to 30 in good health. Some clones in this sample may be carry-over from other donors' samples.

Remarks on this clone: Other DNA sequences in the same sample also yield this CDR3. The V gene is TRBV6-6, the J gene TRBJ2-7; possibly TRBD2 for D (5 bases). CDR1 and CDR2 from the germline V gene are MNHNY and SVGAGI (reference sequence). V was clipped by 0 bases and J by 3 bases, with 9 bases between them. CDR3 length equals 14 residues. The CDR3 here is CASSYSSGGYEQYF. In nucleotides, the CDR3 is TGTGCCAGCAGTTACTCATCTGGAGGCTACGAGCAGTACTTC.

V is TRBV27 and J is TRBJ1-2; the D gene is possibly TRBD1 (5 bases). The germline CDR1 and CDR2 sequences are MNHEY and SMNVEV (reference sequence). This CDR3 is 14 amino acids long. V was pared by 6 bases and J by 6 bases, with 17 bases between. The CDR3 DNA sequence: TGTGCCAGCAGGGGCTGGGGACCCCTCGATGGCTACACCTTC. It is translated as CASRGWGPLDGYTF.

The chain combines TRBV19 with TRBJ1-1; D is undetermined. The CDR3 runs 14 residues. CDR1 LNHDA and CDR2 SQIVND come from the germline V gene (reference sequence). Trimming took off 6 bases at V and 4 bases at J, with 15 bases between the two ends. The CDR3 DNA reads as TGTGCCAGTAGGCCCCCCTGGGGTAGCACTGAAGCTTTCTTT. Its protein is CASRPPWGSTEAFF.

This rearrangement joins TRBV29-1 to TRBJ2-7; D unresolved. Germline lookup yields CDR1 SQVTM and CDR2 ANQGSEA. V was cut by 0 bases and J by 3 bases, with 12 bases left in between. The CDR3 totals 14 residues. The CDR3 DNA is TGCAGCGTTGAAGATAGGGAAGTTTACTACGAGCAGTACTTC. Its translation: CSVEDREVYYEQYF.

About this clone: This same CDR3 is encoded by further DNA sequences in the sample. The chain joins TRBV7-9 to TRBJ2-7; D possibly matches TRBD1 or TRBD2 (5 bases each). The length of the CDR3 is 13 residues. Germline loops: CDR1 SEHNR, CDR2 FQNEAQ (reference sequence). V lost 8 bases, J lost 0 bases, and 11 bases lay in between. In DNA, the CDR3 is TGTGCCAGCCGGGACGCCGGCTCCTACGAGCAGTACTTC. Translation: CASRDAGSYEQYF. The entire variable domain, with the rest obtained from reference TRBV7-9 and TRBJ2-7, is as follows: DTGVSQNPRHKITKRGQNVTFRCDPISEHNRLYWYRQTLGQGPEFLTYFQNEAQLEKSRLLSDRFSAERPKGSFSTLEIQRTEQGDSAMYLCASRDAGSYEQYFGPGTRLTVT.

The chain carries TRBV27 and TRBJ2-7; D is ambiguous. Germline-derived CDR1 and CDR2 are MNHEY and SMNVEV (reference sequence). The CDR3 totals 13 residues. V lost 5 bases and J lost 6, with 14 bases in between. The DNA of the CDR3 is TGTGCCAGCAGTCCACGAATCGGGCTCGAGCAGTACTTC. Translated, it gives CASSPRIGLEQYF.

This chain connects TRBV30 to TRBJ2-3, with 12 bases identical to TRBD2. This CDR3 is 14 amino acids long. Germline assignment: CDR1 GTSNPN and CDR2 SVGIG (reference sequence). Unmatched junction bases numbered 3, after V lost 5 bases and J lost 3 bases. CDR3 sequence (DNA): TGTGCCTGGCTGACTAGCGGGAGAACAGATACGCAGTATTTT. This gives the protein CAWLTSGRTDTQYF. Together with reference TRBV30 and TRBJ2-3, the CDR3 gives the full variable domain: SQTIHQWPATLVQPVGSPLSLECTVEGTSNPNLYWYRQAAGRGLQLLFYSVGIGQISSEVPQNLSASRPQDRQFILSSKKLLLSDSGFYLCAWLTSGRTDTQYFGPGTRLTVL.

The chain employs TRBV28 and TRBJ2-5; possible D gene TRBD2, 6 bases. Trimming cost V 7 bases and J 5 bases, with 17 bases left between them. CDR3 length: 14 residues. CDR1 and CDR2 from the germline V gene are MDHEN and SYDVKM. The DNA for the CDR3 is TGTGCCAGCAACCGGGACTCAACGGGGGAGACCCAGTACTTC. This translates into CASNRDSTGETQYF.

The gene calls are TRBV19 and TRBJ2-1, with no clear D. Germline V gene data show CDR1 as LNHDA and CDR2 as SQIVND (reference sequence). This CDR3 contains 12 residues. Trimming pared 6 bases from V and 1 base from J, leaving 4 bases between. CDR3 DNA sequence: TGTGCCAGTAGAGGATCCTACAATGAGCAGTTCTTC. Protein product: CASRGSYNEQFF. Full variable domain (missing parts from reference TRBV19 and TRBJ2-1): DGGITQSPKYLFRKEGQNVTLSCEQNLNHDAMYWYRQDPGQGLRLIYYSQIVNDFQKGDIAEGYSVSREKKESFPLTVTSAQKNPTAFYLCASRGSYNEQFFGPGTRLTVL.

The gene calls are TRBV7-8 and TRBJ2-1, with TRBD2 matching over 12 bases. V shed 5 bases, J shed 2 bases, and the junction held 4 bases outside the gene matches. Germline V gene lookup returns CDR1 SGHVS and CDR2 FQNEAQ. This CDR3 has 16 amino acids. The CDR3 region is CASSRLAGEAYNEQFF. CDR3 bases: TGTGCCAGCAGCAGACTAGCGGGGGAAGCCTACAATGAGCAGTTCTTC.

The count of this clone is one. The CDR3, as DNA: TGTGCCAGCAGCTTAGTAGGGACAGGGGCCCAAGAGACCCAGTACTTC. As protein: CASSLVGTGAQETQYF. The chain combines TRBV13 with TRBJ2-5; 10 positions agree with TRBD1. The V gene's germline CDR1 is PRHDT and CDR2 FYEKMQ (reference sequence). J gave up 1 base and V 1 base, and 3 bases lay outside the gene matches. The CDR3 spans 16 residues.

CDR3: CASSLMKEQYF. The CDR3 coding sequence is TGTGCCAGCAGCTTAATGAAAGAGCAGTACTTC. V usage is TRBV7-9 and J usage is TRBJ2-7; the D is unclear. The CDR3 consists of 11 residues. Germline assignment: CDR1 SEHNR and CDR2 FQNEAQ (reference sequence). V lost 2 bases to trimming and J lost 7 bases, with 6 bases between them. The full variable domain, in which reference TRBV7-9 and TRBJ2-7 provide the parts outside the CDR3, is DTGVSQNPRHKITKRGQNVTFRCDPISEHNRLYWYRQTLGQGPEFLTYFQNEAQLEKSRLLSDRFSAERPKGSFSTLEIQRTEQGDSAMYLCASSLMKEQYFGPGTRLTVT.

CDR3 region: CASSIGPRISSYEQYF. The CDR3 DNA reads as TGTGCCAGTAGTATTGGGCCCAGGATTAGCTCCTACGAGCAGTACTTC. The gene calls are TRBV19 and TRBJ2-7; the D is unclear. The germline V gene encodes CDR1 LNHDA and CDR2 SQIVND (reference sequence). Trimming took 3 bases from V and 0 from J, leaving 15 bases between them. The CDR3 is 16 residues long.

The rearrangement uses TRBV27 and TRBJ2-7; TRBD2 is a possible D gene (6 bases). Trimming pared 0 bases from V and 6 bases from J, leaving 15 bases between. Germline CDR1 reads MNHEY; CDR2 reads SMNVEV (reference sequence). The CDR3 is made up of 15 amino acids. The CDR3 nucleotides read TGTGCCAGCAGTTTATCGGTGGAGGGACTGCTCGAGCAGTACTTC. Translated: CASSLSVEGLLEQYF.

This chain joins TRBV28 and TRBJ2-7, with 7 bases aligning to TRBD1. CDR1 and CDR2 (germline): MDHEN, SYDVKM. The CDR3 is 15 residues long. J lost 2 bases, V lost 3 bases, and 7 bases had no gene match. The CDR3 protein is CASSLGDGTAYEQYF. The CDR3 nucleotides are TGTGCCAGCAGTTTGGGGGACGGGACAGCCTACGAGCAGTACTTC.

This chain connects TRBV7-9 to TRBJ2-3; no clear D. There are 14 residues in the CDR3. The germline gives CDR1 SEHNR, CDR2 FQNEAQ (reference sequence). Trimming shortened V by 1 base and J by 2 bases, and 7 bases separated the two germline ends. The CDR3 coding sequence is TGTGCCAGCAGCTTAGATGCCCTCACAGATACGCAGTATTTT. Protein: CASSLDALTDTQYF.

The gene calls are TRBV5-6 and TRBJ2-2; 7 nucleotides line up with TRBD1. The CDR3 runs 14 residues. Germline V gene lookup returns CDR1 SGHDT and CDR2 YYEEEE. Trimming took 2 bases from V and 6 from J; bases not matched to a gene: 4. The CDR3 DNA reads TGTGCCAGCAGCTTACAGGGGTGGCCCGGGGAGCTGTTTTTT. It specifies CASSLQGWPGELFF.

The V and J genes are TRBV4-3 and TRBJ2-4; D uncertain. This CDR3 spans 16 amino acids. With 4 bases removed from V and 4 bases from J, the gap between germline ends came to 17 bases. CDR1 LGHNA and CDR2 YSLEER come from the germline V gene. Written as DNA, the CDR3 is TGCGCCAGCAGCCCGAAGAGGACCGGGCAGAAAAACATTCAGTACTTC. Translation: CASSPKRTGQKNIQYF.

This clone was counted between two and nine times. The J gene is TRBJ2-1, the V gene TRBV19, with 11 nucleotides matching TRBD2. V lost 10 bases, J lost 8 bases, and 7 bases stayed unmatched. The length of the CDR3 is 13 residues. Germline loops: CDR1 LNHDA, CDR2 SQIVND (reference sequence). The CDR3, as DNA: TGTGCCACCAGACTAGCGGGGTACGATGAGCAGTTCTTC. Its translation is CATRLAGYDEQFF.

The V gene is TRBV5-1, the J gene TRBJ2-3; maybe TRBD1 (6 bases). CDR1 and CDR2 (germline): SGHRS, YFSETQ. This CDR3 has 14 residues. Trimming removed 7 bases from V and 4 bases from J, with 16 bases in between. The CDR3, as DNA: TGCGCCAGCGGGGGCCTGGGTCTCGCAGATACGCAGTATTTT. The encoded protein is CASGGLGLADTQYF.

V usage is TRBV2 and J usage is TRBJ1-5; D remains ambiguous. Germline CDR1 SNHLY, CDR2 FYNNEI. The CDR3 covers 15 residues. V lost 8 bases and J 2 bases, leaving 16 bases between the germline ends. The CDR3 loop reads CASGSDGSRNQPQHF. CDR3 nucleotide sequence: TGTGCCAGCGGGTCAGATGGGTCCCGCAATCAGCCCCAGCATTTT.